Given below is one T cell receptor beta chain in context. Compared with germline, one end of the junction differs, possibly owing to a read error. Calling Graves' hyperthyroidism stable meant ophthalmopathy did not progress within 18 months. The data stem from a study of T cells in Graves' hyperthyroidism and ophthalmopathy. Amplification of TCR beta CDR3 regions was performed using RNA transcripts as template. When the TCR CDR3 underwent first-round RT-PCR, the HTBI primer set was used. TCRdb reprocessed the multiplex PCR reads with MiXCR, giving one entry per CDR3 protein. There are some 770,000 distinct CDR3 sequences in the sample; 16% occur only once, and 8.4% lies in the top ten. The specimen was blood. The receptor's source is a young man with Graves' hyperthyroidism.

CDR3 sequence reads: CAGSDTGRGYNEQFF. Here the CDR3 DNA reads TGTGCCGGCAGTGATACGGGACGGGGCTACAATGAGCAGTTCTTC. The chain couples TRBV2 to TRBJ2-1; possibly TRBD1 or TRBD2 for D (5 bases each). CDR1 is SNHLY, CDR2 FYNNEI, per germline. The CDR3 length is 15 residues.